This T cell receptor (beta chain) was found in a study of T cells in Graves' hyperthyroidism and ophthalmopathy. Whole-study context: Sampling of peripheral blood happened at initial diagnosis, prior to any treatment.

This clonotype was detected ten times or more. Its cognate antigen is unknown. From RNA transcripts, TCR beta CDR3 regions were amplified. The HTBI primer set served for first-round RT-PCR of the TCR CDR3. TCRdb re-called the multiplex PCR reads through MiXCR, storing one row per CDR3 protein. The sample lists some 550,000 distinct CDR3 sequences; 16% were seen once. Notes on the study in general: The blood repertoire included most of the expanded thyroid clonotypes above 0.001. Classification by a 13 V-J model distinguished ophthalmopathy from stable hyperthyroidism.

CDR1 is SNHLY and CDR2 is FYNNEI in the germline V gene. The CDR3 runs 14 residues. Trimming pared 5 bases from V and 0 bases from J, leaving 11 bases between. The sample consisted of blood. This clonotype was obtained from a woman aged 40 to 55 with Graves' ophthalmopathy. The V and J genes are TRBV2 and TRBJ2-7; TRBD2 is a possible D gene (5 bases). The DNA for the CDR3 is TGTGCCAGCAGTAGGACTGCGAGCTCCTACGAGCAGTACTTC. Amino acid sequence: CASSRTASSYEQYF.